This is a list of T cell receptor beta chains from one sample in a study of blood T cell repertoires in COVID-19. The table came from immunoSEQ multiplex PCR; TCRdb's copy has only in-frame clones and leaves some out. The sample contains 200,000 or so clones, roughly 80% of which appear only once. Sequencing was performed on PBMCs or T cells enriched from blood (not recorded which). The source of these receptors is a man in his forties who had recovered from COVID-19. CDR3s include the opening cysteine and the closing phenylalanine or tryptophan. Each record gives: clone size, V gene, J gene, D gene, CDR3 protein, CDR3 DNA. A D gene is named only where the DNA matches it firmly. Where a row states a size, it is once, few, many or the class of an expanded clone; other rows omit it.

few	TRBV6-5	TRBJ1-2	NA	CASSLSPSVYGYTF	TGTGCCAGCAGCCTATCCCCTTCGGTCTATGGCTACACCTTC
NA	TRBV5-5	TRBJ1-1	TRBD1	CASSFRTGDNTEAFF	TGTGCCAGCAGCTTCCGCACAGGGGACAACACTGAAGCTTTCTTT
NA	TRBV19	TRBJ1-1	NA	CASKGMGGAEAFF	TGTGCCAGTAAGGGGATGGGTGGTGCTGAAGCTTTCTTT
NA	TRBV11-2	TRBJ2-1	TRBD1	CASSPRGGQGASSYNEQFF	TGTGCCAGCAGCCCCAGGGGGGGACAGGGGGCTTCATCCTACAATGAGCAGTTCTTC
NA	TRBV11-2	TRBJ2-1	NA	CASSLGGGEQFF	TGTGCCAGCAGCTTAGGAGGGGGTGAGCAGTTCTTC
NA	TRBV9	TRBJ2-1	TRBD2	CASSVEAGGRLDEQFF	TGTGCCAGCAGCGTAGAGGCGGGGGGGAGGTTAGATGAGCAGTTCTTC
NA	TRBV3-1/TRBV3-2	TRBJ1-3	TRBD1	CASSPFTGQLSGNTIYF	TGTGCCAGCAGCCCGTTTACGGGACAGCTCTCTGGAAACACCATATATTTT
NA	TRBV5-6	TRBJ1-5	NA	CASTTGGHLNQPQHF	TGTGCCAGTACCACGGGGGGACACCTCAATCAGCCCCAGCATTTT
NA	TRBV18	TRBJ1-2	NA	CASSPGQANYGYTF	TGTGCCAGCTCACCGGGACAAGCTAACTATGGCTACACCTTC
once	TRBV3-1/TRBV3-2	TRBJ2-1	TRBD2	CASSQEGPLAGRHNEQFF	TGTGCCAGCAGCCAAGAGGGTCCACTAGCGGGGCGTCACAATGAGCAGTTCTTC
NA	TRBV3-1/TRBV3-2	TRBJ1-5	NA	CASSPIFPRKLGHINQPQHF	TGTGCCAGCAGCCCCATCTTCCCCCGCAAATTGGGACACATCAATCAGCCCCAGCATTTT
NA	TRBV5-1	TRBJ1-6	TRBD1	CASSQSGTGRSPLHF	TGCGCCAGCAGCCAATCCGGGACAGGGAGATCACCCCTCCACTTT
NA	TRBV19	TRBJ1-5	NA	CASTVLGAAQPQHF	TGTGCCAGTACTGTGCTGGGGGCGGCTCAGCCCCAGCATTTT
NA	TRBV5-5	TRBJ1-4	TRBD1	CASSWGQGREGMEKLFF	TGTGCCAGCAGCTGGGGACAGGGAAGGGAGGGTATGGAAAAACTGTTTTTT
NA	TRBV13	TRBJ2-1	TRBD2	CASSLGRTSNEQFF	TGTGCCAGCAGCTTAGGTCGGACTAGCAATGAGCAGTTCTTC
NA	TRBV4-1	TRBJ2-2	NA	CASSRRPPGQGGTGELFF	TGCGCCAGCAGCCGAAGACCCCCCGGCCAGGGCGGCACCGGGGAGCTGTTTTTT
NA	TRBV27	TRBJ1-2	NA	CASSPRGIRGYGYTF	TGTGCCAGCAGCCCCCGGGGAATTCGGGGCTATGGCTACACCTTC
NA	TRBV5-5	TRBJ2-7	TRBD1	CASSLDRGYEQYF	TGTGCCAGCAGCTTGGACAGGGGCTACGAGCAGTACTTC
NA	TRBV6-5	TRBJ1-1	NA	CASSYQTRMNTEAFF	TGTGCCAGCAGTTACCAGACAAGAATGAACACTGAAGCTTTCTTT
NA	TRBV7-6	TRBJ1-4	TRBD1	CASSEWTGNEKLFF	TGTGCCAGCAGCGAATGGACAGGAAATGAAAAACTGTTTTTT
NA	TRBV7-9	TRBJ1-4	TRBD1	CASTRQGAEKLFF	TGTGCCAGCACAAGACAGGGAGCCGAAAAACTGTTTTTT
NA	TRBV5-4	TRBJ2-3	TRBD1	CASSEGQVRDTQYF	TGTGCCAGCAGCGAGGGACAGGTGAGAGATACGCAGTATTTT
few	TRBV30	TRBJ2-7	NA	CAWSGGDRHYEQYF	TGTGCCTGGAGCGGCGGGGACAGACACTACGAGCAGTACTTC
NA	TRBV5-5	TRBJ2-7	TRBD2	CASSLRPGTGGYEQYF	TGTGCCAGCAGCTTGAGGCCCGGGACGGGGGGCTACGAGCAGTACTTC
NA	TRBV4-1	TRBJ1-2	NA	CASSQGTESNYGYTF	TGCGCCAGCAGCCAAGGGACAGAGTCTAACTATGGCTACACCTTC
NA	TRBV7-3	TRBJ1-3	NA	CASSPTAGGLDWNTIYF	TGTGCCAGCAGCCCTACGGCGGGGGGACTGGACTGGAACACCATATATTTT
NA	TRBV2	TRBJ2-1	NA	CASSSRDFPSYNEQFF	TGTGCCAGCAGTTCCCGGGACTTTCCCTCCTACAATGAGCAGTTCTTC
NA	TRBV2	TRBJ1-3	NA	CASSASSGNTIYF	TGTGCCAGCAGTGCCAGCTCTGGAAACACCATATATTTT
NA	TRBV30	TRBJ1-2	NA	CAWSRLTGTGGYTF	TGTGCCTGGAGTCGCCTCACAGGCACGGGTGGCTACACCTTC
NA	TRBV10-3	TRBJ2-7	NA	CAISEEAGFSYEQYF	TGTGCCATCAGTGAGGAGGCAGGGTTTTCCTACGAGCAGTACTTC
once	TRBV19	TRBJ2-1	TRBD2	CASSIRLAYEQFF	TGTGCCAGTAGTATACGACTAGCGTATGAGCAGTTCTTC
NA	TRBV5-1	TRBJ2-3	NA	CASSTGTAGDTQYF	TGCGCCAGCAGCACCGGTACGGCGGGGGATACGCAGTATTTT
NA	TRBV5-1	TRBJ1-3	TRBD1	CASAPGQGSFSTGNTIYF	TGCGCCAGCGCGCCGGGACAGGGAAGTTTCTCCACTGGAAACACCATATATTTT
NA	TRBV4-1	TRBJ1-1	NA	CASSRTANTEAFF	TGCGCCAGCAGTCGGACAGCGAACACTGAAGCTTTCTTT
NA	TRBV5-5	TRBJ1-1	TRBD1	CASSSDRGANTEAFF	TGTGCCAGCAGTTCCGACAGGGGCGCGAACACTGAAGCTTTCTTT